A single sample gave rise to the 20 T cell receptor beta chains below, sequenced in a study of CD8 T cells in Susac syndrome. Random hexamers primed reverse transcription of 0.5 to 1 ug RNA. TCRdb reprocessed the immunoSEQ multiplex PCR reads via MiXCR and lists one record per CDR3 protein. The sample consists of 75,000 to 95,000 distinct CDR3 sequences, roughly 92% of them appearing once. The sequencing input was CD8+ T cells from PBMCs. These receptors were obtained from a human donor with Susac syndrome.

CDR3 coding DNA: TGTGCCAGCAGCCACCACCCGGGACAAAGATTGTACGAGCAGTACTTC. Translation gives CASSHHPGQRLYEQYF. The chain uses TRBV14 and TRBJ2-7; perhaps TRBD1 as D (6 bases). CDR1 is SGHDN and CDR2 is FVKESK in the germline V gene. V dropped 3 bases and J dropped 4 bases, with 19 bases sitting between them. This CDR3 contains 16 residues.

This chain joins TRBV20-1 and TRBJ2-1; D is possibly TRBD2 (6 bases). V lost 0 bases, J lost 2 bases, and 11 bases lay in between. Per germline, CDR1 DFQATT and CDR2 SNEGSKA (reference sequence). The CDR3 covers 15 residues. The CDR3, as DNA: TGCAGTGCTAGAGAGGAGGGGAAAACCTACAATGAGCAGTTCTTC. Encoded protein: CSAREEGKTYNEQFF.

CDR3 amino acids: CASSPPAALTGDTEAFF. CDR3 in DNA: TGCGCCAGCAGCCCCCCGGCGGCACTCACAGGGGACACTGAAGCTTTCTTT. This chain uses TRBV5-1 with TRBJ1-1; 7 bases align to TRBD1. The CDR3 contains 17 residues. The V gene end was trimmed by 4 bases and the J gene end by 3 bases; junction bases not matched to a gene: 15. CDR1 and CDR2 (germline): SGHRS, YFSETQ.

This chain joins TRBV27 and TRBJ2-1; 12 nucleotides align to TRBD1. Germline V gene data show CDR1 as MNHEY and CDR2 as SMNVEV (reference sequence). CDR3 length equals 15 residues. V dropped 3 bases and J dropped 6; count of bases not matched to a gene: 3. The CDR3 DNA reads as TGTGCCAGCAGTTTCGGGACAGGGGGCTTCAATGAGCAGTTCTTC. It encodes CASSFGTGGFNEQFF.

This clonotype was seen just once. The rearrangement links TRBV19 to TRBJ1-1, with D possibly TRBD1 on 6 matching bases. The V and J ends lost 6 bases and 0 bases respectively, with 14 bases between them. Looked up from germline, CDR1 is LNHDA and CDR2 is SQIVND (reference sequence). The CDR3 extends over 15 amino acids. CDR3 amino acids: CASRRQENMNTEAFF. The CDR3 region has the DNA TGTGCCAGTAGGCGACAGGAGAACATGAACACTGAAGCTTTCTTT.

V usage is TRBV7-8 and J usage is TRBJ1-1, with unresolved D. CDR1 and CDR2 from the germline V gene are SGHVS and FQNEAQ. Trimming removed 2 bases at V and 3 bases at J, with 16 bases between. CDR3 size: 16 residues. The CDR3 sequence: CASSLSPGLGYTEAFF. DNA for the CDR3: TGTGCCAGCAGCTTATCGCCAGGCCTGGGTTACACTGAAGCTTTCTTT.

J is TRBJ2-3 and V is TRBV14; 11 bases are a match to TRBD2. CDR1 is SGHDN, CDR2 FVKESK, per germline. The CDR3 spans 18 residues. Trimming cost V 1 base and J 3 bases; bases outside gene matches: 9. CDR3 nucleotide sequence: TGTGCCAGCAGCCAAGGTCTACTAGCGGGAGACGGGACAGATACGCAGTATTTT. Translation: CASSQGLLAGDGTDTQYF.

DNA for the CDR3: TGCGCCAGCAGCCAAGTAGGGATGAACACTGAAGCTTTCTTT. It yields the protein CASSQVGMNTEAFF. V usage is TRBV4-1 and J usage is TRBJ1-1; D unresolved. This CDR3 is built from 14 residues. Trimming took 1 base from V and 0 from J, leaving 6 bases between them. CDR1 MGHRA and CDR2 YSYEKL come from the germline V gene.

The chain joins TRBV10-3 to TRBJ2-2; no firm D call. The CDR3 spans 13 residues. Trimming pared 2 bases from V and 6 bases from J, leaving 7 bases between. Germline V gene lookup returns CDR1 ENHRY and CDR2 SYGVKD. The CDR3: CAISELGSGELFF. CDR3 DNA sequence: TGTGCCATCAGTGAGCTGGGTTCCGGGGAGCTGTTTTTT.

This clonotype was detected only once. DNA for the CDR3: TGTGCCTGGAGGACAACAGGGAACACTGAAGCTTTCTTT. This sequence encodes CAWRTTGNTEAFF. The chain is built from TRBV30 and TRBJ1-1, with D maybe TRBD1 (5 bases). Germline V lookup: CDR1 GTSNPN, CDR2 SVGIG (reference sequence). V dropped 3 bases and J dropped 1 base, with 9 bases sitting between them. The CDR3 covers 13 residues.

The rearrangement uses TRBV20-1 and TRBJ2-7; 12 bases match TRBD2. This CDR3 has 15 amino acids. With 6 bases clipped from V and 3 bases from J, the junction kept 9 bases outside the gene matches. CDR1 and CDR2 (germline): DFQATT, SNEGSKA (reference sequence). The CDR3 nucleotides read TGCAGTGCCCATGGACTAGCGGGACGGGACTACGAGCAGTACTTC. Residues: CSAHGLAGRDYEQYF.

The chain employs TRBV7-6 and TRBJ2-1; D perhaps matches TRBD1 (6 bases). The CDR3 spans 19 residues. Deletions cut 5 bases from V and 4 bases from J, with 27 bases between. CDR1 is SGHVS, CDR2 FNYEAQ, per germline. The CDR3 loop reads CASSRPSDHDRNRYNEQFF. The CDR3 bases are TGTGCCAGCAGCAGACCCTCGGATCACGACAGGAATAGATACAATGAGCAGTTCTTC.

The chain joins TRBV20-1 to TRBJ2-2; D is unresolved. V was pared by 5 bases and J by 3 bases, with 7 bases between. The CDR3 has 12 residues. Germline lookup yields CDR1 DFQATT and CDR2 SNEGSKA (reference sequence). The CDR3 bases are TGCAGTGCTTTTGGCGACACCGGGGAGCTGTTTTTT. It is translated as CSAFGDTGELFF.

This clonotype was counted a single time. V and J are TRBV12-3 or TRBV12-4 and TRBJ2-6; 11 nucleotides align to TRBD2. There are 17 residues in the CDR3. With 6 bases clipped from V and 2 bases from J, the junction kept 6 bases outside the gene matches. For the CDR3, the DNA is TGTGCCAGCAGACAACTAGCGGGGGTGACTGGGGCCAACGTCCTGACTTTC. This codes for CASRQLAGVTGANVLTF.

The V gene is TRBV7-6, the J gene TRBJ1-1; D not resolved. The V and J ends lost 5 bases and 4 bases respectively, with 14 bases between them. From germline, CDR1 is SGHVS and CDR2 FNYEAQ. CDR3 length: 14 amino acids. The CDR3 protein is CASSRIMEVTEAFF. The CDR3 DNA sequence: TGTGCCAGCAGCCGAATCATGGAGGTCACTGAAGCTTTCTTT. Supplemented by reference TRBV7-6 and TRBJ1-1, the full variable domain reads GAGVSQSPRYKVTKRGQDVALRCDPISGHVSLYWYRQALGQGPEFLTYFNYEAQQDKSGLPNDRFSAERPEGSISTLTIQRTEQRDSAMYRCASSRIMEVTEAFFGQGTRLTVV.

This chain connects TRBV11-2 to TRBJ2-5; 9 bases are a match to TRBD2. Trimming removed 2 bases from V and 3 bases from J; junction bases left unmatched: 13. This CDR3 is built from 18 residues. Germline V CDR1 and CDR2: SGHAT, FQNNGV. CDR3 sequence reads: CASSLSVILTSGKETQYF. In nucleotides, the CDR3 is TGTGCCAGCAGCTTATCGGTTATCCTGACTAGCGGAAAAGAGACCCAGTACTTC.

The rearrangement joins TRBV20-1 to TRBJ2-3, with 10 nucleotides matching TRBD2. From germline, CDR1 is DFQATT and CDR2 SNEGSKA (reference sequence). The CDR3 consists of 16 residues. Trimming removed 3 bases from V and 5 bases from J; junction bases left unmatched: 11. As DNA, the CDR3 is TGCAGTGCTAGCCGACCGACTAGCGGGTCAGGAGATACGCAGTATTTT. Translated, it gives CSASRPTSGSGDTQYF.

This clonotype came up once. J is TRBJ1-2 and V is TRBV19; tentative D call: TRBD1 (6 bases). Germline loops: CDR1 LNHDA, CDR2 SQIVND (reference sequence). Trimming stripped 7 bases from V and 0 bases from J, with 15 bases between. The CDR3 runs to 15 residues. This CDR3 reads CASTPYGQTNYGYTF. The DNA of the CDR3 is TGTGCCAGTACCCCCTACGGACAGACTAACTATGGCTACACCTTC.

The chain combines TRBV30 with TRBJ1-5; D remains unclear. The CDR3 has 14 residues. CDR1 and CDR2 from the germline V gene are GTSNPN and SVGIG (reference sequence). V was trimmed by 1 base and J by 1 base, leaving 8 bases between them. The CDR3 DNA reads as TGTGCCTGGAGTGAAGGTCTGAGCAATCAGCCCCAGCATTTT. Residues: CAWSEGLSNQPQHF.

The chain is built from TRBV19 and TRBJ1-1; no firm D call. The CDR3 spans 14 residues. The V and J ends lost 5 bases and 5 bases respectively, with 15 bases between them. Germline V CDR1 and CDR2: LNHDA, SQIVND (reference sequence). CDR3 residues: CASSGWAVGTEAFF. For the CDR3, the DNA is TGTGCCAGTAGTGGGTGGGCGGTTGGAACTGAAGCTTTCTTT.